This section outlines one TCR beta chain sequence together with its context. It has no known antigen specificity. No much larger clone is present one base from it, and per-base qualities are unavailable. What this sample's time point label stands for: about 28 days (+/-7) after the second vaccine dose. AZD1222 recipients with second doses at about 4 weeks or about 12 weeks were pooled, because spike-specific TCR depth and breadth did not differ between schedules. Vaccinee samples were obtained from the UK trials COV001 and COV002, which included a single-blind randomized controlled phase 2/3 trial of AZD1222 (ChAdOx1 nCoV-19) in healthy adults. For TCRbeta chain sequencing, PBMC samples were collected from trial participants at day 0 and at day 28 after the second dose. This sample was taken from a study of T cell responses to AZD1222 COVID-19 vaccine (dated by TCRdb to the early 2020s). About the full investigation: A total of 230 to 250 trial participants underwent TCR sequencing, of whom approximately 200 had received two doses of AZD1222 and some 25 had received two doses of the MenACWY control vaccine. Trial participants were enrolled by age into subgroups of 18-55, 56-69 and 70-plus years, and around 150, 28 and 57 TCR-sequenced participants, respectively, were included in these subgroups.

The CDR3 regions of human TCRbeta chains were analyzed by immunosequencing. As for how the authors treated the data: TCRs in the repertoires were compared against a reference library of SARS-CoV-2-specific TCRs that had been generated with the MIRA antigen-specificity platform. Breadth meant the fraction of unique TCRs that were SARS-CoV-2-associated, whereas depth meant the fraction of total T cells that were SARS-CoV-2-associated. Each spike-specific TCR was assigned to its reactive spike region and to a CD4 or CD8 class using the MIRA data. Log10-transformed breadth and depth values were compared by one-way ANOVA with Sidak's multiple comparisons tests. TCRdb retrieved this table from immuneACCESS and kept in-frame rearrangements only. Not all clones are present; in checked studies, unresolved V genes account for under half, and no reason is known for the remainder. The DNA gave D and trimming, while V, J and clone size come from that table. The sample yields 100,000 or so clones; 70% to 90% were counted once. The top ten constitute under 2.5% of the sample.

Trimming removed 6 bases from V and 3 bases from J; the gene matches leave 7 bases unexplained. From a lookup of the germline V gene, CDR1 and CDR2 are SGHDN and FVKESK. The CDR3 has 14 amino acids, counting the end cysteine and phenylalanine. Here the CDR3 DNA is all that survives: 42 bases in frame from base 1. Here is what the overall study found, with its caveats: CD4 TCRs associated with the vaccine covered the entire spike protein, and the dominant responses were in regions 160-218 and 743-854. Nearly half of unique spike-specific TCRs reportedly recognized epitopes outside regions mutated in the B.1.351 and B.1.1.7 variants. Most participants were white British and females outnumbered males, and the authors suggested that clonal diversity may have been underestimated. Because no samples from the day 14 peak response were available, repertoires could be characterized only after the peak T cell response. Conclusions about previously exposed vaccinees are limited because only a handful of AZD1222 recipients were SARS-CoV-2 seropositive at baseline. The 56-69-year group was small, and its depth increase did not reach significance, likely because of low power. A significant rise in spike-specific TCR breadth and depth was observed after two AZD1222 doses relative to day 0 and relative to MenACWY recipients.

This receptor was taken from an adult who received the AZD1222 COVID-19 vaccine. The sequence joins TRBV14 to TRBJ1-1, with 7 bases in between that match TRBD1. Sequencing was performed on peripheral blood, taken 28 days after the second AZD1222 dose. The DNA is as follows: TGTGCCAGCAGACGACAGGGAAAAGACACTGAAGCTTTCTTT. This encodes CASRRQGKDTEAFF. The full variable domain, completed from the reference TRBV14 and TRBJ1-1 proteins outside the CDR3, reads EAGVTQFPSHSVIEKGQTVTLRCDPISGHDNLYWYRRVMGKEIKFLLHFVKESKQDESGMPNNRFLAERTGGTYSTLKVQPAELEDSGVYFCASRRQGKDTEAFFGQGTRLTVV.